This T cell receptor (beta chain) was identified in a study of early T cells in non-severe SARS-CoV-2 infection. Study conclusions and caveats: Comparison of clonotypes with VDJdb favored anti-spike CD8 responses while missing private and CD4 specificities.

In regard to this clonotype: What it recognizes is unknown.

TCRdb itself ran the 5' RACE reads through MiXCR, one entry per CDR3 protein. The profile covers 37,000 or so distinct CDR3 sequences, with roughly 5% appearing a single time and about a quarter taken by the ten largest. There are 13 residues in the CDR3. Germline CDR1 SEHNR, CDR2 FQNEAQ (reference sequence). V lost 5 bases and J lost 3, with 10 bases in between. The source is an adult who was a healthcare worker with PCR-confirmed SARS-CoV-2 infection or an uninfected control (not recorded which). The chain links TRBV7-9 to TRBJ1-1, with D hard to call. Sequencing was carried out using whole blood. In DNA, the CDR3 is TGTGCCAGCAGCGAAACGAGCGACACTGAAGCTTTCTTT. Residues: CASSETSDTEAFF.